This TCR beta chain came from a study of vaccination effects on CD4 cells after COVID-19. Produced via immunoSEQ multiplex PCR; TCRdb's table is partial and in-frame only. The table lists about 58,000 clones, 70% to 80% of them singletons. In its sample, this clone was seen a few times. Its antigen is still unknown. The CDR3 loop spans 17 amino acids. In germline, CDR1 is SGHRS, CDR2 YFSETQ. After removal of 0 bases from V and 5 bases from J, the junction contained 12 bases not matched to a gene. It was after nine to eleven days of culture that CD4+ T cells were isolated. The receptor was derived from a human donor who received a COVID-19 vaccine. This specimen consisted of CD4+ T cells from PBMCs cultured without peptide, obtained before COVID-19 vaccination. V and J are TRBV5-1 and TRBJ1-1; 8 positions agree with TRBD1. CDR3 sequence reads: CASSLEGPGGLGTEAFF. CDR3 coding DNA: TGCGCCAGCAGCTTGGAGGGTCCAGGGGGCTTGGGAACTGAAGCTTTCTTT.